The rows below give T cell receptor beta chains drawn from one sample of a study of blood T cell repertoires in COVID-19. Assay used: immunoSEQ multiplex PCR; TCRdb lists only in-frame clones, some missing. Of roughly 230,000 clones in the sample, 83% were seen once. The sample comprised peripheral blood. These TCRs come from a woman aged 45 to 65 with acute or convalescent COVID-19. The CDR3 runs from the conserved cysteine through the conserved F or W. The D gene is left open where the match is weak. Size is omitted from some rows. Given values are once, few, many or a class for expanded clones.

V gene	J gene	D gene	clone size	CDR3 DNA	CDR3 protein
TRBV28	TRBJ2-2	.	.	TGTGCCAGCATTCAGAACACCGGGGAGCTGTTTTTT	CASIQNTGELFF
TRBV28	TRBJ1-6	.	.	TGTGCCAGCAGTTTAATGACGGGGGTTGATAATTCACCCCTCCACTTT	CASSLMTGVDNSPLHF
TRBV3-1/TRBV3-2	TRBJ1-6	.	.	TGTGCCAGCAGTCAGACAGTTAGCTATAATTCACCCCTCCACTTT	CASSQTVSYNSPLHF
TRBV20-1	TRBJ1-2	.	.	TGCAGTGCTAGTACCAGGAGGTATGGCTACACCTTC	CSASTRRYGYTF
TRBV6-6	TRBJ1-2	.	.	TGTGCCAGCAGTGGGGGGGCCAGGGAGGATTACACCTTC	CASSGGAREDYTF
TRBV19	TRBJ1-5	.	.	TGTGCCAGTAGCCGGGACAACTATAGCAATCAGCCCCAGCATTTT	CASSRDNYSNQPQHF
TRBV12-5	TRBJ1-5	TRBD1	.	TGTGCTAGTGGTTCGCCAGGGGGCGCGGATCAGCCCCAGCATTTT	CASGSPGGADQPQHF
TRBV7-2	TRBJ2-7	TRBD2	once	TGTGCCAGCAGCGTCGCGACTAGCGGGGGTCGGTACGAGCAGTACTTC	CASSVATSGGRYEQYF
TRBV5-6	TRBJ2-3	TRBD1	.	TGTGCCAGCAGCAGTGCCGGGACAGCGAGCACAGATACGCAGTATTTT	CASSSAGTASTDTQYF
TRBV5-1	TRBJ2-3	.	.	TGCGCCAGCAGCTTGGGTCTGGGCAGCAACCCCACAGATACGCAGTATTTT	CASSLGLGSNPTDTQYF